A selection of T cell receptor beta chains follows, all from one sample in a study of CD4+ T cells in melanoma. Some clones are missing from TCRdb's copy, which holds only in-frame ones; the method was immunoSEQ multiplex PCR. The sample carries more than 4,500 clones, just over 65% recorded once. The specimen sequenced was cells from a culture (not recorded whether cultured in vitro). All receptors come from a human donor with melanoma. CDR3s include the opening cysteine and the closing phenylalanine or tryptophan. Fields, in order: clone size, D gene, V gene, J gene, CDR3 DNA, CDR3 protein. The D gene is left open where the match is weak. Size is omitted from some rows. Given values are once, few, many or a class for expanded clones.

>few|-|TRBV7-9|TRBJ2-2
TGTGCCAGCAGCTTCTCCGGGGCCCCCGGGGAGCTGTTTTTT
CASSFSGAPGELFF
>-|-|TRBV9|TRBJ2-7
TGTGCCAGCAGCGTGGGATGGGTGTTCGACGAGCAGTACTTC
CASSVGWVFDEQYF
>-|TRBD2|TRBV2|TRBJ2-7
TGTGCCAGCAGAGTCTTGCGGGGGGGTTCAGAGCAGTACTTC
CASRVLRGGSEQYF
>-|-|TRBV6-5|TRBJ2-1
TGTGCCAGCAGTTACGTGGGGGCCCACAATGAGCAGTTCTTC
CASSYVGAHNEQFF
>-|TRBD2|TRBV27|TRBJ2-2
TGTGCCAGCACCAATTGGGCTAGCGGTACCGGGGAGCTGTTTTTT
CASTNWASGTGELFF
>-|TRBD1|TRBV14|TRBJ1-1
TGTGCCAGCAGTTGGGACAGGAACACTGAAGCTTTCTTT
CASSWDRNTEAFF
>few|-|TRBV19|TRBJ2-7
TGTGCCACAAGAGGGGGGGCCTCCGGCGAGCAGTACTTC
CATRGGASGEQYF
>-|-|TRBV9|TRBJ1-1
TGTGCCAGCAGCGTAGGGAGGGGAGCGAACACTGAAGCTTTCTTT
CASSVGRGANTEAFF
>-|TRBD1|TRBV7-3|TRBJ2-2
TGTGCCAGCAGCTCCTCAGGGGGCGCGGGGTCCACCGGGGAGCTGTTTTTT
CASSSSGGAGSTGELFF
>once|TRBD2|TRBV6-5|TRBJ2-4
TGTGCCAGCAGTTACGTCGGGGGGGCTATGAACATTCAGTACTTC
CASSYVGGAMNIQYF
>-|TRBD1|TRBV14|TRBJ1-1
TGTGCCAGCAGCCAAGGGACAGGGGGCACTGAAGCTTTCTTT
CASSQGTGGTEAFF
>few|-|TRBV6-6|TRBJ2-7
TGTGCCAGCAGTTACGGGGTTTTCTACGAGCAGTACTTC
CASSYGVFYEQYF
>-|TRBD2|TRBV5-1|TRBJ2-3
TGCGCCAGCAGCTCGGGCGGGAGGGGAGATACGCAGTATTTT
CASSSGGRGDTQYF
>-|-|TRBV7-2|TRBJ1-5
TGTGCCAGCAGCAGCGGACTCGGAATTAGGGGTTATAACAATCAGCCCCAGCATTTT
CASSSGLGIRGYNNQPQHF
>-|-|TRBV3-1/TRBV3-2|TRBJ1-6
TGTGCCAGCAGCCAAGCAGGGCAGATGACACCCCTCCACTTT
CASSQAGQMTPLHF
>medium-sized|TRBD1|TRBV7-9|TRBJ1-1
TGTGCCAGCAGCAGGGACAGGGGGCGGACTGAAGCTTTCTTT
CASSRDRGRTEAFF
>-|TRBD1|TRBV19|TRBJ1-2
TGTGCCAGTAGGACCGCCGGGACAGGAAACTATGGCTACACCTTC
CASRTAGTGNYGYTF
>medium-sized|-|TRBV9|TRBJ2-2
TGTGCCAGCAGCGTAGAAGGCACCGGGGAGCTGTTTTTT
CASSVEGTGELFF
>-|-|TRBV14|TRBJ1-6
TGTGCCAGCAGCAAAGGGGGGTCCTCCTATAATTCACCCCTCCACTTT
CASSKGGSSYNSPLHF
>medium-sized|-|TRBV6-5|TRBJ2-1
TGTGCCAGCTCCTTGGCAGGGGCATACAATGAGCAGTTCTTC
CASSLAGAYNEQFF
>-|-|TRBV19|TRBJ1-1
TGTGCCAGCCTTCCGGGGGCAGCAAATTTGAACACTGAAGCTTTCTTT
CASLPGAANLNTEAFF
>-|TRBD1|TRBV29-1|TRBJ1-2
TGCAGCGTTGGACAGGGTCAATATGGCTACACCTTC
CSVGQGQYGYTF
>-|TRBD1|TRBV18|TRBJ1-2
TGTGCCAGCTCATTCCAGGGGGCCAGTGGCTACACCTTC
CASSFQGASGYTF
>-|TRBD1|TRBV6-5|TRBJ2-1
TGTGCCAGCAGGTCGACAGGGTTAGAGCAGTTCTTC
CASRSTGLEQFF
>-|TRBD1|TRBV20-1|TRBJ2-3
TGCAGTGCTAGTCCCCGACAGGGCAAAACAGATACGCAGTATTTT
CSASPRQGKTDTQYF
>few|-|TRBV28|TRBJ1-2
TGTGCCAGCAGTTTGGCAGCAAACTATGGCTACACCTTC
CASSLAANYGYTF
>medium-sized|-|TRBV4-3|TRBJ1-4
TGCGCCAGCAGCCAAGATGGGGGGAGGTATGAAAAACTGTTTTTT
CASSQDGGRYEKLFF